Reported below is one T cell receptor (beta chain). This clone was detected a few times. The target of this receptor is not known. Within one base of it there is no much larger clone, and no base qualities were kept. This sample was taken from a study of cytomegalovirus exposure and HLA in healthy donors (dated by TCRdb to 2017 to 2019). Notes on the research overall: In an earlier analysis of roughly 500 of the donors, 250 to 300 Gb of sequence data and 100 million or so unique TCR beta sequences from 150 million to 200 million T cells were reported. An early release that covered approximately 600 HLA-typed donors contained about 300 gigabases of sequencing data and tens of millions of unique TCR sequences. Among the approximately 430 genotyped donors, approximately 77% belonged to the genetic ancestry cluster associated with self-reported Caucasian donors. The aim of the study was to test whether cataloging public T cell receptors could identify signatures of past pathogen exposure. The study profiled the T cell repertoires of fewer than 850 subjects by immunosequencing and related them to cytomegalovirus serostatus. Along with the approximately 700-subject first cohort, a separate validation cohort of 120 different subjects was used. High-throughput TCR immunosequencing, statistical association of individual TCRs with disease status, and machine learning were combined to predict cytomegalovirus infection status. To study patterns of TCR occurrence, a later analysis re-analyzed previously published TCR beta repertoires from 666 donors and added high-resolution HLA genotyping. Rather than drawing on any new phenotypic data, the later analysis identified candidate immune exposures from TCR beta sequences and the way those sequences occurred across donors. To decide whether each TCR beta V gene segment behaved as functional or pseudogenic, an earlier analysis of 587 of the donors relied on high-throughput TCR beta sequencing. Alongside the repertoire data, information on donor age, sex, ethnicity and CMV serostatus was compiled. A later genetic analysis took genome-wide SNP genotypes for about three fifths of the 666 donors and used that subset as a discovery cohort. All discovery cohort repertoires had been generated using a single sequencing platform. HLA typing included class I and class II loci at four-digit resolution. The number of typed donors differed by locus: roughly 629-630 for A, B, C, DRB1 and DQB1; about 520 for DQA1; 600 to 610 for DPA1; and some 450 for DPB1. Roughly five DR-DQ haplotypes were handled as single units for association and clustering, since linkage in the cohort was strong. Across some 400 genotyped donors of the cohort, an average of about 240,000 unique TCR beta nucleotide sequences per donor were sequenced, and roughly a sixth of those sequences were non-productive. Broad study findings and their caveats: A later analysis found that TCR association rates varied across HLA loci, with DRB1 alleles showing the most associated TCRs and HLA-C alleles the fewest. Three of the identified cytomegalovirus-associated TCR beta chains were confirmed in vitro to be specific for cytomegalovirus antigens. Across donors, most TCR sequences were observed very rarely, whereas some public TCRs were present in many individuals. Broadly in line with IMGT annotations, most TCR beta V segments showed up in productive rearrangements about 87% or about 30% of the time in an earlier analysis of roughly 590 of the donors. Compared with equally common non-associated chains, HLA-associated TCR beta chains in a later analysis were more clonally expanded and had lower generation probabilities. In a later genetic analysis, a missense DCLRE1C variant was associated with V-gene and J-gene trimming of TCR beta chains, and the association was replicated in an independent cohort. Linkage disequilibrium might explain the correlated functional status among segregating V segments, but an unknown experimental factor could not be excluded. In a later genetic analysis, fewer N-insertions in productive TCRs were reported among donors in an Asian-associated ancestry cluster than the roughly 700-donor mean. When HLA alleles, especially DR and DQ, strongly co-occurred, TCR associations were difficult to assign to individual alleles. Because some donors lacked HLA typing at each locus, the association tests relied only on the typed subset. In both the original and validation cohorts, the classifier was reported to diagnose cytomegalovirus status with high specificity and sensitivity. A further reported finding was that TCR beta sequences accurately predicted the HLA-A and HLA-B alleles for most subjects in the first cohort. Because counts were too low, 15 or so rarely observed V segments, including chromosome 9 orphons, were excluded from the earlier analysis of fewer than 650 of the donors. A later analysis associated 16,951 TCR beta sequences with specific HLA alleles at a false discovery rate of 0.05. Presence/absence analyses assumed roughly uniform sequencing depth across donors, an assumption that may not hold. A group of highly shared sequence variants was considered likely to be a technical artifact of the sequencing pipeline. Immune exposure information for the cohort was limited to CMV serostatus. Most CMV-associated TCR beta chains appeared to be HLA-restricted in a later analysis, and the HLA associations seemed to be driven largely by CMV exposure. The 87-base-pair reads could not distinguish some IMGT-functional V segments, including TRBV6-2 and TRBV6-3, so those segments were excluded. A total of fewer than 200 TCR beta chains were listed by the study as associated with cytomegalovirus. The authors suggested that the approach could potentially be extended to other disease states and immunological phenotypes. The cohort was sequenced for TCR beta chains only, and without alpha or paired-chain data the features that could be detected were limited. A later analysis reported that several top co-occurrence clusters appeared linked to parvovirus B19, influenza, CMV and Epstein-Barr virus.

The cohort consisted of approximately 690 healthy bone marrow donors. Cohort members were all nominally healthy when sampled, although unrecorded immune exposures were likely present. The donor tested CMV seropositive and was one of the 289 seropositive cohort members. A peripheral blood sample was collected from each donor, and TCR beta sequencing was performed on peripheral blood mononuclear cells. The Qiagen DNeasy Blood Extraction Kit was used to extract genomic DNA from the blood cell samples. Libraries were constructed by the immunoSEQ multiplex PCR assay. For the multiplex PCR, a mixture combining 60 forward primers for TCR Vbeta segments and 13 reverse primers for TCR Jbeta segments was used. The CDR3 region of rearranged TCR beta genes was amplified from genomic DNA by a multiplex PCR assay. Amplified TCR beta libraries were sequenced as 87-base-pair reads on the Illumina HiSeq System. Concerning the study's data processing: Across the 670 or so repertoires, a later analysis counted 75 million to 90 million unique TCR beta chains, 9 million to 14 million of which were shared by at least two donors. Raw reads were error-corrected and collapsed into unique sequences with a nearest-neighbor algorithm that merged closely related sequences to remove PCR and sequencing errors. Alignment of CDR3 sequences to IMGT reference sequences was used to assign V, D and J gene segments. For a sequence to be retained, a match of at least six nucleotides to both a V gene segment and a J gene segment was required. Rearrangements were classified as productive when the CDR3 lacked stop codons and remained in frame with V and J, and all other rearrangements were classified as non-productive. Following IMGT convention, CDR3 was defined as the stretch from the second conserved V-encoded cysteine up to the conserved J-encoded phenylalanine. The earlier analysis of a few hundred of the donors excluded any sequence lacking an unambiguous match to a single V gene segment. In an earlier analysis of 450 to 700 of the donors, V segments were called functional above 56.7% productive rearrangements and were called segregating when the between-donor standard deviation exceeded 5%. To diagnose cytomegalovirus status from the catalog of TCR beta chain sequences, a statistical classification framework was built. A later analysis assigned V and J genes by comparing TCR nucleotide sequences with IMGT/GENE-DB human TR gene sequences. The TCRdist pipeline was used in a later analysis to assign CDR3 sequences and most-parsimonious VDJ recombination scenarios. In a later analysis, every TCR beta chain was defined by the combination of its CDR3 amino acid sequence and its V-gene family, and reads without a unique V-gene family were dropped. A later analysis removed 500 to 650 highly shared, low-generation-probability nucleotide sequences to deal with suspected cross-contamination and a sequencing artifact. In a later analysis, a clonal expansion index for each public chain was calculated from normalized within-repertoire ranks of inferred template counts. In a later analysis, generation probabilities were computed with a VDJ recombination model fitted to out-of-frame rearrangements, and the resulting probabilities were checked against IGoR. A later analysis scored TCR-TCR, TCR-HLA and TCR-CMV co-occurrence with hypergeometric tests, applying a repertoire-size bias correction to TCR pairs. In a later analysis, false discovery rates were estimated by permuting HLA or CMV assignments 20 times. In a later analysis, co-occurring TCRs were grouped using DBSCAN, and TCRdist sequence similarity was added for clustering within HLA-allele-positive subsets. Repertoires with fewer than 30,000 or more than 120,000 public chains were left out of co-occurrence clustering, as were about 5 repertoires with anomalous nucleotide sharing. TCRdb re-hosts the immuneACCESS table, in-frame sequences only. Its copies lack some clones; in the studies checked, an unresolved V gene accounts for under half of them, and the cause for the rest is not known. From that table come the V and J calls and clone size; the DNA was used to work out D and trimming. This sample holds more than 90,000 clones; 78% were observed only once. 4.1% of the sample rests with the top ten.

The CDR3 holds 19 amino acids from the cysteine to the phenylalanine. The DNA shown is the 57-base CDR3, in frame from base 1. The V end loses 5 bases and the J end loses 1 base, and a stretch of 22 bases separates them. The CDR1 and CDR2 encoded by the germline V gene are SGHRS and YFSETQ. The clonotype comes from a woman in her 40s in good health and CMV-seropositive. The chain couples TRBV5-1 to TRBJ2-6; matching of 5 bases hints at TRBD1 as the D gene. The material sequenced was PBMCs. The CDR3 sequence is CASSSRWGGPLSGANVLTF. The DNA sequence is TGCGCCAGCAGTTCTCGGTGGGGCGGCCCCCTATCTGGGGCCAACGTCCTGACTTTC.